This paragraph covers one T cell receptor (beta chain) sequence. This sample is drawn from a study of blood T cell repertoires in COVID-19. In the original workflow: Estimates of nucleated cell counts were drawn from the amplification of reference gene primers. Assay: immunoSEQ multiplex PCR; the TCRdb copy retains only in-frame clones and omits some. For V, J and clone size, that table is used; D and trimming come from the DNA. The table shows about 280,000 clones, with just under 90% occurring only once. Sequencing input: PBMCs or T cells enriched from blood (not recorded which). The sequence was collected from a woman between 55 and 75 years old who had recovered from COVID-19.

In DNA, the CDR3 is TGTGCCACCAGCAGAGGTCAGATTTACGAGCAGTACTTC. It encodes CATSRGQIYEQYF. V and J are TRBV15 and TRBJ2-7; D not resolved. Germline CDR1 and CDR2: LNHNV and YYDKDF (reference sequence). Deletions cut 1 base from V and 4 bases from J, with 8 bases between. The length of the CDR3 is 13 residues.